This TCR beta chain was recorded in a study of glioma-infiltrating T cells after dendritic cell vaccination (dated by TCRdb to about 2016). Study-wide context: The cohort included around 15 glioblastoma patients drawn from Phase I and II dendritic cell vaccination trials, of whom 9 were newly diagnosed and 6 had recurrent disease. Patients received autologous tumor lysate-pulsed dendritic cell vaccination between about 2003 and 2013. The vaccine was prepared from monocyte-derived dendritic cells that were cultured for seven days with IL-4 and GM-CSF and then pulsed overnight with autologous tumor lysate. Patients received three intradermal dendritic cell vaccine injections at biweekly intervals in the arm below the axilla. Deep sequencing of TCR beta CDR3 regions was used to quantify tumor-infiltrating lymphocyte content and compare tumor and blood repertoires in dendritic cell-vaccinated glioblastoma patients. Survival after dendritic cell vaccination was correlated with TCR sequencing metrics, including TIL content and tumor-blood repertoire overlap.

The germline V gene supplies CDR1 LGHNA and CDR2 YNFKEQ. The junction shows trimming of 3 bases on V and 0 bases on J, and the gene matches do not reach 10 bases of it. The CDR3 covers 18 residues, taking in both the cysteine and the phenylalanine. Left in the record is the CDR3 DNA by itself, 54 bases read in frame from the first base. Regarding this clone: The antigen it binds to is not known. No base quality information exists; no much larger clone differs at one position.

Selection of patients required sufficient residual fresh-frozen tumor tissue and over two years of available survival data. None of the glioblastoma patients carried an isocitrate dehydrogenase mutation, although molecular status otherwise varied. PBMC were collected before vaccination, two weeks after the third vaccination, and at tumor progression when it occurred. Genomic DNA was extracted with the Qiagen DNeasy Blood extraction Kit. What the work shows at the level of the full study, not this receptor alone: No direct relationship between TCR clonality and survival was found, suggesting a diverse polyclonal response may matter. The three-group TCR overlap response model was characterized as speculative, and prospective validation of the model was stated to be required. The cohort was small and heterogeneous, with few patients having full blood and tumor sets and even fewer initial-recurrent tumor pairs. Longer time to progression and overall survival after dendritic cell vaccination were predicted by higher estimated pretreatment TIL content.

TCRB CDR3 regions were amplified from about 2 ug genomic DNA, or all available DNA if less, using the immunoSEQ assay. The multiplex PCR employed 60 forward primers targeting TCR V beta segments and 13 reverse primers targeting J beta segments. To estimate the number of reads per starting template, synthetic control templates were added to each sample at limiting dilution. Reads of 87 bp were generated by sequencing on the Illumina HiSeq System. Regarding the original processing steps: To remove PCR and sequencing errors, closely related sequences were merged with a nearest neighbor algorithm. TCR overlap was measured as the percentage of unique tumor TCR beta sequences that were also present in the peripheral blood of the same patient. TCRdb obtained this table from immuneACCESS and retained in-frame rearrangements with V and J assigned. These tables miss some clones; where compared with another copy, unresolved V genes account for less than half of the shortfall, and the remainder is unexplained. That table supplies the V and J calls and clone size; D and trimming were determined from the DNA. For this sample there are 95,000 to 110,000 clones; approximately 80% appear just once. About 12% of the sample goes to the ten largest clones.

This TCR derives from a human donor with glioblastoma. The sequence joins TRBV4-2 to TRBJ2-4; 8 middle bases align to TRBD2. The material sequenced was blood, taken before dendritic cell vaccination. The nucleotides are TGTGCCAGCAGCCATGGTCAAGCGGGGGTACTAGCCAAAAACATTCAGTACTTC. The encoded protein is CASSHGQAGVLAKNIQYF.